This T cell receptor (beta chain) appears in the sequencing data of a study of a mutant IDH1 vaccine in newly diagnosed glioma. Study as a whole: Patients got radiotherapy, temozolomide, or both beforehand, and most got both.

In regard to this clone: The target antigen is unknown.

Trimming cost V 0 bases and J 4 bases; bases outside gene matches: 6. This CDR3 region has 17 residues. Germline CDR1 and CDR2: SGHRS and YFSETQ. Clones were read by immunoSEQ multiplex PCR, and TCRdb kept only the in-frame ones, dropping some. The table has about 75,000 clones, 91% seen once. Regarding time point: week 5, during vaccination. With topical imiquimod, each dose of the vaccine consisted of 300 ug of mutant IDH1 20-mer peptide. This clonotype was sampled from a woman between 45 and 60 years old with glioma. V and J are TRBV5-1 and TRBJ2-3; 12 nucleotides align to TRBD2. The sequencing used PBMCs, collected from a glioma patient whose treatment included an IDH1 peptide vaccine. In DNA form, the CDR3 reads TGCGCCAGCAGCTTGGGACTAGCGGGAGTCATGTCAGATACGCAGTATTTT. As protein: CASSLGLAGVMSDTQYF.